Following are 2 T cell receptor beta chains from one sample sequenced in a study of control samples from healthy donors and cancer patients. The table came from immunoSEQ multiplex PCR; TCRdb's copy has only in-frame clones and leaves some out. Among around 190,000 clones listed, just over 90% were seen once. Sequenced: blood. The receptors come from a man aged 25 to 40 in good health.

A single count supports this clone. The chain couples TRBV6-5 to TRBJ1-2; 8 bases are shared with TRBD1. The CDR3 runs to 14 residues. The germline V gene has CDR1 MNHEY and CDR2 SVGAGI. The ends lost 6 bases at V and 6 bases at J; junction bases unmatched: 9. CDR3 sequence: CASSPISTGDGYTF. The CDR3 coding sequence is TGTGCCAGCAGCCCAATCTCGACAGGGGATGGCTACACCTTC.

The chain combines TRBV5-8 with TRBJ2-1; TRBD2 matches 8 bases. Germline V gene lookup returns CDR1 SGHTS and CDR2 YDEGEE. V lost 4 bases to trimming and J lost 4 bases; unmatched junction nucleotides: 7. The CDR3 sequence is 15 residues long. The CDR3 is CASSKPGLGYNEQFF. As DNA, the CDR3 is TGTGCCAGCAGCAAACCGGGACTAGGGTACAATGAGCAGTTCTTC.